The 27 T cell receptor beta chains in this list originate from one sample, sequenced in a study of blood T cells in healthy people across ages. Primed by a sample-barcoded 5' primer and a J-beta primer mix, a second PCR proceeded for 7 to 11 cycles. TCRdb used MiXCR to reprocess the 5' RACE reads, holding one entry per CDR3 protein. The sample records under 2 million distinct CDR3 sequences, about 31% being singletons. The specimen sequenced was blood. These receptors were collected from a woman in her twenties or thirties in good health.

The rearrangement links TRBV3-1 to TRBJ2-5; maybe TRBD2 (5 bases). The V end lost 6 bases, the J end lost 5 bases, and 19 bases lay between the germline ends. Germline CDR1 reads LGHDT; CDR2 reads YNNKEL (reference sequence). The length of the CDR3 is 15 residues. The CDR3 DNA reads TGTGCCAGCAGTTACCGAGGGCCTCAAGGGGAGACCCAGTACTTC. Translating gives CASSYRGPQGETQYF.

The CDR3 here is CASSSPGGISRPEQYF. As DNA, the CDR3 is TGTGCCAGCAGCTCACCGGGCGGGATCTCAAGGCCCGAGCAGTACTTC. The chain links TRBV7-6 to TRBJ2-7; a possible D gene is TRBD2 (6 bases). This CDR3 is built from 16 residues. Between the trimmed V and J ends, which lost 4 bases and 6 bases, there was a span of 22 bases. Germline loops: CDR1 SGHVS, CDR2 FNYEAQ.

The J gene is TRBJ2-2, the V gene TRBV4-1; 9 nucleotides line up with TRBD2. Per germline, CDR1 MGHRA and CDR2 YSYEKL. V was clipped by 4 bases and J by 3 bases; unmatched bases: 6. The CDR3 contains 16 residues. The CDR3 sequence is CASSRPAGGDTGELFF. The CDR3 bases are TGCGCCAGCAGCCGCCCGGCGGGGGGGGACACCGGGGAGCTGTTTTTT.

This clonotype appeared a few times. This chain links TRBV20-1 with TRBJ2-4, with D perhaps matching TRBD2 (5 bases). This CDR3 contains 14 residues. Germline lookup yields CDR1 DFQATT and CDR2 SNEGSKA (reference sequence). V lost 4 bases, J lost 2 bases, and 12 bases lay in between. The CDR3 DNA reads TGCAGTGCTACCAGCGGCGGGCCCAAAAACATTCAGTACTTC. Encoded protein: CSATSGGPKNIQYF.

This clonotype was seen a single time. The CDR3 bases are TGTGCCAGCAGCTCTCAACCCTGGCGGGACTCCTACGAGCAGTACTTC. It translates to CASSSQPWRDSYEQYF. The chain carries TRBV5-8 and TRBJ2-7, with a weak D call TRBD2 (6 bases). Trimming took off 3 bases at V and 0 bases at J, with 16 bases between the two ends. CDR1 SGHTS and CDR2 YDEGEE come from the germline V gene. The CDR3 has 16 residues.

This sequence joins TRBV12-3 or TRBV12-4 and TRBJ2-7, with 7 bases identical to TRBD1. J lost 0 bases, V lost 6 bases, and 14 bases had no gene match. This CDR3 has 17 residues. The CDR3 region is CASRLRDSDSISYEQYF. CDR3 DNA sequence: TGTGCCAGCAGGCTCCGGGACAGCGACTCAATCTCCTACGAGCAGTACTTC.

This clonotype was found many times. This rearrangement joins TRBV29-1 to TRBJ2-7; 8 nucleotides align to TRBD2. The germline V gene encodes CDR1 SQVTM and CDR2 ANQGSEA. The CDR3 has 15 amino acids. J gave up 4 bases and V 0 bases, and 8 bases lay outside the gene matches. CDR3 nucleotide sequence: TGCAGCGTTGAAGATAGGGAAACTAGCGGTTACGAGCAGTACTTC. Translation gives CSVEDRETSGYEQYF.

This chain uses TRBV20-1 with TRBJ2-1; TRBD2 aligns across 14 bases. There are 18 residues in the CDR3. Per the germline V gene, CDR1 is DFQATT and CDR2 is SNEGSKA (reference sequence). J gave up 2 bases and V 0 bases, and 6 bases lay outside the gene matches. CDR3 amino acids: CSARDRQGLAGAYNEQFF. The CDR3 DNA reads TGCAGTGCTAGAGATCGTCAGGGACTAGCGGGGGCCTACAATGAGCAGTTCTTC.

A note on this clonotype: Possible read error: a much larger clone is one base away. V usage is TRBV4-2 and J usage is TRBJ2-1; 9 bases fit TRBD2. Germline loops: CDR1 LGHNA, CDR2 YNFKEQ. This CDR3 comprises 11 residues. In nucleotides, the CDR3 is TGTGCCAGCACTAGCGGGACCGAGCGGTTCTTC. It is translated as CASTSGTERFF.

The chain uses TRBV30 and TRBJ1-4; D unclear. V was clipped by 4 bases and J by 6 bases, with 3 bases between them. The CDR3 loop spans 10 amino acids. Germline CDR1 GTSNPN, CDR2 SVGIG (reference sequence). Here the CDR3 reads CAWNDEKLFF. DNA of the CDR3: TGTGCCTGGAATGATGAAAAACTGTTTTTT.

Turning to this clonotype: A single base separates this from a much larger clone, so it may be a read error. The chain uses TRBV27 and TRBJ2-7; perhaps TRBD2 as D (5 bases). The V end lost 2 bases, the J end lost 4 bases, and 18 bases lay between the germline ends. Germline V gene lookup returns CDR1 MNHEY and CDR2 SMNVEV (reference sequence). The CDR3 sequence is 16 residues long. CDR3 DNA sequence: TGTGCCAGCAGTTTAGGGCCCCGGAGGTGGCTTTACGAGCAGTACTTC. It translates to CASSLGPRRWLYEQYF.

About this clonotype: The junction differs from germline at one of its ends, possibly a read error. The gene calls are TRBV10-2 and TRBJ1-1; possibly TRBD1 for D (6 bases). There are 15 residues in the CDR3. CDR1 WSHSY and CDR2 SAAADI come from the germline V gene. CDR3 sequence: CASSEPTQGLAEAFF. In DNA, the CDR3 is TGCGCCAGCAGTGAGCCGACACAGGGTTTAGCTGAGGCTTTCTTT.

This rearrangement joins TRBV4-1 to TRBJ1-2; D might be TRBD1 (5 bases). Looked up from germline, CDR1 is MGHRA and CDR2 is YSYEKL. This CDR3 comprises 16 residues. V was clipped by 3 bases and J by 5 bases, with 19 bases between them. CDR3 nucleotides: TGCGCCAGCAGCCAGGATCGAGGAGGGGATGGTTATGGCTACACCTTC. This codes for CASSQDRGGDGYGYTF.

CDR3 in DNA: TGTGCCAGCAGCTTACGGCTAGATAAGGAGACCCAGTACTTC. It specifies CASSLRLDKETQYF. The chain employs TRBV7-6 and TRBJ2-5, with D uncertain. Germline-derived CDR1 and CDR2 are SGHVS and FNYEAQ. The CDR3 sequence is 14 residues long. V was shortened by 2 bases and J by 5 bases, with 12 bases between the two germline ends.

The chain combines TRBV5-1 with TRBJ2-1; 8 bases align to TRBD2. Trimming at V came to 0 bases and at J to 8 bases, leaving 7 bases not matched to a gene. Germline CDR1 reads SGHRS; CDR2 reads YFSETQ. The CDR3 runs to 15 residues. The CDR3 loop is CASSLEGRGVDEQFF. CDR3 in DNA: TGCGCCAGCAGCTTGGAAGGGCGGGGGGTCGATGAGCAGTTCTTC.

The V and J genes are TRBV9 and TRBJ1-2; 9 positions agree with TRBD1. With V trimmed by 3 bases and J by 4 bases, 7 bases remained unmatched. Germline CDR1 reads SGDLS; CDR2 reads YYNGEE. The CDR3 length is 15 residues. The CDR3 nucleotides read TGTGCCAGCAGCGCTGAGGGACAGGGACCCTATGGCTACACCTTC. It specifies CASSAEGQGPYGYTF.

This clonotype was counted between two and nine times. The chain recombines TRBV12-3 or TRBV12-4 with TRBJ1-1; the match to TRBD1 covers 7 bases. The CDR3 spans 16 residues. V gave up 6 bases and J gave up 1 base; unmatched junction bases: 11. CDR3 sequence: CASRFLVRDRNTEAFF. The CDR3 DNA reads TGTGCCAGCAGATTTCTGGTCCGGGACAGGAACACTGAAGCTTTCTTT.

In this sample, this clonotype turned up a few times. This chain links TRBV23-1 with TRBJ1-2; TRBD1 might be the D (6 bases). TRBV23-1 is annotated as an ORF whose role is uncertain. Trimming took off 4 bases at V and 4 bases at J, with 16 bases between the two ends. CDR3 length equals 15 residues. For the CDR3, the DNA is TGCGCCAGCAGTCGACCGAGGGACATTACCTATGGCTACACCTTC. It specifies CASSRPRDITYGYTF.

The chain is built from TRBV30 and TRBJ2-1, with D possibly being TRBD2 (6 bases). V lost 3 bases and J lost 10, with 16 bases in between. This CDR3 contains 13 residues. The germline V gene has CDR1 GTSNPN and CDR2 SVGIG (reference sequence). The DNA for the CDR3 is TGTGCCTGGAGCCTGGCAGCCCGGGGGGAGCAGTTCTTC. This gives the protein CAWSLAARGEQFF.

The genes are TRBV27 and TRBJ2-1; D is ambiguous. Germline V gives CDR1 MNHEY, CDR2 SMNVEV (reference sequence). The CDR3 spans 13 residues. The V and J ends lost 3 bases and 8 bases respectively, with 11 bases between them. The CDR3 sequence: CASSFLGFDEQFF. CDR3 bases: TGTGCCAGCAGTTTTTTGGGTTTCGATGAGCAGTTCTTC.

A note on this clonotype: Mismatch with germline at one junction end may stem from a read error. The V call is TRBV20-1, the J call TRBJ1-1; D unresolved. The CDR3 extends over 14 amino acids. Germline V gives CDR1 DFQATT, CDR2 SNEGSKA (reference sequence). This chain's CDR3 is CSTRDGGSRAEAFF. The CDR3 region has the DNA TGCAGTACTAGAGATGGAGGGTCAAGGGCTGAAGCTTTCTTT.

This clonotype was counted only a few times. The chain employs TRBV27 and TRBJ1-1, with no clear D. CDR1 is MNHEY, CDR2 SMNVEV, per germline (reference sequence). This CDR3 is 13 amino acids long. V lost 6 bases to trimming and J lost 1 base, with 9 bases between them. In DNA form, the CDR3 reads TGTGCCAGCAGGCAGGTGACGAACACTGAAGCTTTCTTT. Amino acid sequence: CASRQVTNTEAFF.

The rearrangement joins TRBV28 to TRBJ2-1; D gene unclear. The germline V and J ends were trimmed by 6 bases and 3 bases, with 12 bases remaining between them. This CDR3 contains 14 residues. The germline CDR1 and CDR2 sequences are MDHEN and SYDVKM. The CDR3 region has the DNA TGTGCCAGCAGGCCTTTCCCGGGCTACAATGAGCAGTTCTTC. This codes for CASRPFPGYNEQFF.

The chain recombines TRBV5-1 with TRBJ1-6; maybe TRBD1 (5 bases). V was cut by 0 bases and J by 4 bases, with 8 bases left in between. Per germline, CDR1 SGHRS and CDR2 YFSETQ. The CDR3 is 15 amino acids. CDR3 DNA sequence: TGCGCCAGCAGCTTGGAACCAGGGTATAATTCACCCCTCCACTTT. This translates into CASSLEPGYNSPLHF.

This clonotype was seen only a few times. V is TRBV7-6 and J is TRBJ2-1, with 10 bases that match TRBD2. CDR1 is SGHVS, CDR2 FNYEAQ, per germline. V trimming: 4 bases; J trimming: 4 bases; junction bases outside the gene matches: 4. The CDR3 has 15 amino acids. The CDR3 region is CASSYGLAVYNEQFF. Here the CDR3 DNA reads TGTGCCAGCAGCTACGGACTAGCGGTTTACAATGAGCAGTTCTTC.

This clonotype was counted only a few times. V is TRBV6-5 and J is TRBJ2-5; 8 bases map to TRBD2. This CDR3 spans 13 amino acids. Germline V gene lookup returns CDR1 MNHEY and CDR2 SVGAGI. The V and J ends lost 11 bases and 5 bases, in that order; junction bases with no gene match: 10. The CDR3 here is CASRPGGSETQYF. The CDR3, as DNA: TGTGCCTCCCGGCCGGGGGGGAGCGAGACCCAGTACTTC.

A few counts support this clonotype. The rearrangement links TRBV5-5 to TRBJ2-7; TRBD1 agrees at 7 bases. Germline V gives CDR1 SGHKS, CDR2 YYEKEE (reference sequence). The CDR3 runs to 14 residues. J gave up 6 bases and V 3 bases, and 9 bases lay outside the gene matches. The chain's CDR3 is CASSSQTGYGEQYF. Written as DNA, the CDR3 is TGTGCCAGCAGCTCCCAGACAGGGTATGGCGAGCAGTACTTC.